The clone carrying this TCR beta chain has just one count. Its antigen is currently unknown. This sample was taken from a study of shared clonotypes between healthy human individuals. Whole-study findings and limits: The study found about 5% of naive CD4 clonotypes shared across several donors.

Splitting the CD4+ cells yielded a CD45RA+ naive subset and a CD45RA-negative memory subset. The CDR3 length is 14 residues. The V segment lost 5 bases and the J segment 6 bases; nucleotides outside the gene matches: 5. The germline V gene has CDR1 MDHEN and CDR2 SYDVKM. TCRdb's copy holds only in-frame clones and misses some; the assay was immunoSEQ multiplex PCR. The sample holds a few hundred thousand clones; around 97% are singletons and the top ten take 0.055% to 0.07%. The genes are TRBV28 and TRBJ1-1; 11 bases match TRBD1. This TCR was sampled from a woman aged 25 to 39 in good health. Sequenced material: naive CD4+ T cells sorted from blood. Subset: CD45RA+ positively selected. Written as DNA, the CDR3 is TGTGCCAGCAGTCTGGACAGGGGGCAGGCTGAAGCTTTCTTT. It translates to CASSLDRGQAEAFF.